Shown below are 20 T cell receptor beta chains from a single sample sequenced in a study of shared clonotypes between healthy human individuals. TCRdb's copy holds only in-frame clones and misses some; the assay was immunoSEQ multiplex PCR. The sample lists fewer than 400,000 clones; about 74% were seen once. Material: memory CD4+ T cells sorted from blood. Subset meaning: CD45RA-negative fraction. The receptor source for this set is a man aged 30 to 39 in good health.

V is TRBV10-3 and J is TRBJ2-3; D is unresolved. The CDR3 runs to 14 residues. The germline V gene has CDR1 ENHRY and CDR2 SYGVKD. V was cut by 0 bases and J by 4 bases, with 8 bases left in between. CDR3 in amino acids: CAISESKGADTQYF. The CDR3 region has the DNA TGTGCCATCAGTGAGTCGAAGGGCGCAGATACGCAGTATTTT.

The rearrangement links TRBV25-1 to TRBJ2-7; D gene unclear. Trimming shortened V by 7 bases and J by 4 bases, and 8 bases separated the two germline ends. The germline V gene has CDR1 MGHDK and CDR2 SYGVNS. The CDR3 consists of 11 residues. In DNA form, the CDR3 reads TGTGCCAGCACTATGGGGTACGAGCAGTACTTC. Translation gives CASTMGYEQYF.

The chain couples TRBV15 to TRBJ2-1; 11 bases line up with TRBD2. This CDR3 comprises 16 residues. The J segment lost 4 bases and the V segment lost 0 bases, leaving 2 bases of the junction unmatched. Germline V CDR1 and CDR2: LNHNV, YYDKDF (reference sequence). CDR3: CATSRDRTSGYNEQFF. In DNA form, the CDR3 reads TGTGCCACCAGCAGAGATCGGACTAGCGGGTACAATGAGCAGTTCTTC.

The V gene is TRBV28, the J gene TRBJ2-7; D might be TRBD2 (6 bases). In germline, CDR1 is MDHEN, CDR2 SYDVKM. Trimming cost V 5 bases and J 1 base, with 15 bases left between them. This CDR3 comprises 15 residues. The CDR3 loop reads CASSTGSDFSYEQYF. The CDR3 coding sequence is TGTGCCAGCAGTACCGGGAGCGATTTTTCCTACGAGCAGTACTTC.

The chain links TRBV7-9 to TRBJ2-3; D is possibly TRBD1 or TRBD2 (5 bases each). The V gene's germline CDR1 is SEHNR and CDR2 FQNEAQ (reference sequence). V was pared by 1 base and J by 5 bases, with 7 bases between. The CDR3 length is 13 residues. For the CDR3, the DNA is TGTGCCAGCAGCTTAGATGGGGGAGATACGCAGTATTTT. It translates to CASSLDGGDTQYF.

This clone was observed at least ten times. The V and J genes are TRBV5-1 and TRBJ2-2, with 8 bases aligning to TRBD2. The CDR3 spans 17 residues. Germline V lookup: CDR1 SGHRS, CDR2 YFSETQ. V lost 3 bases and J lost 1; bases outside the gene matches: 8. The CDR3 bases are TGCGCCAGCAGCTCCTTGGCGGGAGGCCTGAACACCGGGGAGCTGTTTTTT. Translation: CASSSLAGGLNTGELFF.

The DNA of the CDR3 is TGCGCCAGCACCACCGGACTAGGAGGCCTTGAGCAGTTCTTC. This sequence encodes CASTTGLGGLEQFF. The chain recombines TRBV10-2 with TRBJ2-1; 7 bases align to TRBD2. CDR3 size: 14 residues. V trimming: 7 bases; J trimming: 9 bases; junction bases outside the gene matches: 12. Germline V gene lookup returns CDR1 WSHSY and CDR2 SAAADI.

This clone was seen a few times. V gene TRBV5-5 combines with J gene TRBJ2-7; D perhaps matches TRBD1 (5 bases). CDR1 and CDR2 from the germline V gene are SGHKS and YYEKEE (reference sequence). The CDR3 length is 16 residues. V lost 4 bases to trimming and J lost 0 bases, with 17 bases between them. The CDR3 nucleotides read TGTGCCAGCAGCCGGGTAGGGGCAGGGTACTCCTACGAGCAGTACTTC. This codes for CASSRVGAGYSYEQYF.

This clone came up once. The V call is TRBV15, the J call TRBJ2-5; D unresolved. Deletions cut 1 base from V and 0 bases from J, with 6 bases between. Germline V lookup: CDR1 LNHNV, CDR2 YYDKDF (reference sequence). CDR3 length: 14 amino acids. CDR3 DNA sequence: TGTGCCACCAGCAGAGGAACTTACCAAGAGACCCAGTACTTC. The encoded protein is CATSRGTYQETQYF. Together with reference TRBV15 and TRBJ2-5, the CDR3 gives the full variable domain: DAMVIQNPRYQVTQFGKPVTLSCSQTLNHNVMYWYQQKSSQAPKLLFHYYDKDFNNEADTPDNFQSRRPNTSFCFLDIRSPGLGDTAMYLCATSRGTYQETQYFGPGTRLLVL.

This chain uses TRBV28 with TRBJ2-7; 10 bases are shared with TRBD2. The CDR3 has 16 residues. CDR1 MDHEN and CDR2 SYDVKM come from the germline V gene. V lost 6 bases, J lost 5 bases, and 13 bases stayed unmatched. The CDR3 is CASRPTPSGRIHEQYF. CDR3 bases: TGTGCCAGCAGGCCTACACCTAGCGGGAGAATCCACGAGCAGTACTTC.

The chain joins TRBV30 to TRBJ2-3; D gene ambiguous. The V and J ends lost 8 bases and 3 bases respectively, with 9 bases between them. From germline, CDR1 is GTSNPN and CDR2 SVGIG (reference sequence). CDR3 size: 11 residues. CDR3 in amino acids: CAQYRTDTQYF. The CDR3 coding sequence is TGTGCCCAATATAGGACAGATACGCAGTATTTT. The full variable domain, with the rest looked up from reference TRBV30 and TRBJ2-3, is SQTIHQWPATLVQPVGSPLSLECTVEGTSNPNLYWYRQAAGRGLQLLFYSVGIGQISSEVPQNLSASRPQDRQFILSSKKLLLSDSGFYLCAQYRTDTQYFGPGTRLTVL.

The CDR3 bases are TGTGCCTGGATAAAAGGAATAGGAACTGAAGCTTTCTTT. Translation gives CAWIKGIGTEAFF. The gene calls are TRBV30 and TRBJ1-1, with D uncertain. CDR1 GTSNPN and CDR2 SVGIG come from the germline V gene (reference sequence). The length of the CDR3 is 13 residues. The ends were cut back, 4 bases at V and 5 bases at J, with 14 bases in the middle.

The chain employs TRBV25-1 and TRBJ2-4, with D possibly being TRBD1 or TRBD2 (5 bases each). CDR1 and CDR2 (germline): MGHDK, SYGVNS. Between the trimmed V and J ends, which lost 3 bases and 10 bases, there was a span of 10 bases. The CDR3 has 12 residues. The CDR3 DNA sequence: TGTGCCAGCAGTGATGAGGGGACGATTCAGTACTTC. Translated, it gives CASSDEGTIQYF.

This chain links TRBV27 with TRBJ2-5; the D gene is possibly TRBD2 (6 bases). Trimming cost V 1 base and J 1 base, with 19 bases left between them. The CDR3 is made up of 18 amino acids. Looked up from germline, CDR1 is MNHEY and CDR2 is SMNVEV (reference sequence). In nucleotides, the CDR3 is TGTGCCAGCAGTTTATATTTCGGGGGTAGCGGTTTCCAAGAGACCCAGTACTTC. This sequence encodes CASSLYFGGSGFQETQYF.

The chain couples TRBV30 to TRBJ1-4; 9 bases map to TRBD1. CDR3 size: 14 residues. V was clipped by 1 base and J by 10 bases; unmatched bases: 7. Germline assignment: CDR1 GTSNPN and CDR2 SVGIG (reference sequence). The CDR3 bases are TGTGCCTGGAGTGAGGGACAGGGAGTTCCAAAACTGTTTTTT. The encoded protein is CAWSEGQGVPKLFF.

V and J are TRBV19 and TRBJ2-1; 10 nucleotides line up with TRBD2. This CDR3 contains 13 residues. Germline trimming cut 10 bases from V and 6 bases from J; bases unmatched to any gene: 6. The germline V gene has CDR1 LNHDA and CDR2 SQIVND (reference sequence). CDR3 sequence: CATGTSGTNEQFF. The CDR3 nucleotides are TGTGCCACTGGTACTAGCGGGACCAATGAGCAGTTCTTC. The full variable domain, rest sourced from reference TRBV19 and TRBJ2-1, is DGGITQSPKYLFRKEGQNVTLSCEQNLNHDAMYWYRQDPGQGLRLIYYSQIVNDFQKGDIAEGYSVSREKKESFPLTVTSAQKNPTAFYLCATGTSGTNEQFFGPGTRLTVL.

This clone was observed a single time. The rearrangement uses TRBV6-5 and TRBJ1-2; a weak D match, TRBD1 (6 bases). The CDR3 contains 15 residues. CDR1 and CDR2 from the germline V gene are MNHEY and SVGAGI. The V end was cut by 10 bases, the J end by 2 bases, with 20 bases between. The CDR3 is CATAIGRGANYGYTF. The CDR3 DNA follows: TGTGCCACCGCCATTGGGAGGGGGGCGAACTATGGCTACACCTTC.

This chain connects TRBV11-3 to TRBJ2-5, with D perhaps TRBD1 or TRBD2 (5 bases each). Germline V CDR1 and CDR2: SGHNT, YENEEA. V was shortened by 1 base and J by 5 bases, with 17 bases between the two germline ends. This CDR3 is built from 16 residues. CDR3 amino acids: CASSLGPGPDAETQYF. CDR3 DNA: TGTGCCAGCAGCTTAGGACCGGGACCCGACGCGGAGACCCAGTACTTC.

The chain employs TRBV19 and TRBJ2-1, with TRBD2 identical over 11 bases. Germline CDR1 LNHDA, CDR2 SQIVND (reference sequence). CDR3 length: 18 amino acids. The ends lost 6 bases at V and 3 bases at J; junction bases unmatched: 13. The CDR3 protein is CASRATSGSIASYNEQFF. DNA for the CDR3: TGTGCCAGTAGGGCCACTAGCGGGAGTATCGCGAGCTACAATGAGCAGTTCTTC.

This clone was seen once. This rearrangement joins TRBV19 to TRBJ2-7, with D possibly being TRBD1 (5 bases). Germline-derived CDR1 and CDR2 are LNHDA and SQIVND (reference sequence). V was cut by 9 bases and J by 9 bases, with 21 bases left in between. The CDR3 is 13 residues long. The CDR3 is CASSPGAAIGQYF. CDR3 in DNA: TGTGCCAGCTCTCCTGGGGCGGCTATAGGGCAGTACTTC.